What follows are 9 T cell receptor beta chains derived from one specimen sequenced in a study of blood T cell repertoires in COVID-19. The protocol was immunoSEQ multiplex PCR, while the TCRdb copy is restricted to in-frame clones and leaves out a portion. The sample includes around 380,000 clones, around 87% seen only once; the top ten take 1% to 1.5%. Specimen: PBMCs or T cells enriched from blood (not recorded which). Every receptor here comes from a man in his thirties or forties who had recovered from COVID-19.

This chain connects TRBV7-2 to TRBJ2-5; D call uncertain. Trimming shortened V by 5 bases and J by 1 base, and 20 bases separated the two germline ends. The CDR3 consists of 17 residues. CDR1 and CDR2 (germline): SGHTA, FQGNSA. This chain's CDR3 is CASSQRLTRNLQETQYF. DNA for the CDR3: TGTGCCAGCAGCCAACGATTGACAAGAAACCTCCAAGAGACCCAGTACTTC.

The chain uses TRBV28 and TRBJ1-5; 8 bases map to TRBD1. This CDR3 region has 14 residues. J lost 6 bases, V lost 3 bases, and 4 bases had no gene match. Germline CDR1 reads MDHEN; CDR2 reads SYDVKM. In DNA form, the CDR3 reads TGTGCCAGCAGTTTTTGGCAGGGGGCTCAGCCCCAGCATTTT. This gives the protein CASSFWQGAQPQHF.

This clone came up once. J is TRBJ2-5 and V is TRBV12-3 or TRBV12-4; D remains unclear. This CDR3 is built from 13 residues. The V gene lost 5 bases and the J gene lost 2 bases, with 9 bases spanning the gap. CDR3: CASSIWRQETQYF. CDR3 coding DNA: TGTGCCAGCAGTATATGGAGACAAGAGACCCAGTACTTC.

The chain couples TRBV9 to TRBJ1-2; D not resolved. Germline CDR1 is SGDLS and CDR2 is YYNGEE. V lost 4 bases to trimming and J lost 5 bases, with 21 bases between them. The CDR3 covers 16 residues. The chain's CDR3 is CASSPSGSVGIYGYTF. The CDR3 DNA follows: TGTGCCAGCAGCCCTAGCGGGAGTGTAGGGATTTATGGCTACACCTTC.

CDR3 sequence reads: CASSQAPPSAKYF. The CDR3 DNA reads TGTGCCAGCAGCCAAGCCCCCCCCAGCGCCAAGTACTTC. The chain joins TRBV3-1 (or the pseudogene TRBV3-2) to TRBJ2-5; D unclear. V was cut by 1 base and J by 12 bases, with 15 bases left in between. CDR3 length equals 13 residues. Looked up from germline, CDR1 is LGHDT and CDR2 is YNNKEL (reference sequence).

This chain uses TRBV27 with TRBJ2-7, with D possibly TRBD2 on 5 matching bases. V lost 2 bases and J lost 2, with 7 bases in between. There are 13 residues in the CDR3. The germline V gene has CDR1 MNHEY and CDR2 SMNVEV (reference sequence). CDR3 DNA sequence: TGTGCCAGCAGTTTACGCGGGCCCTACGAGCAGTACTTC. This translates into CASSLRGPYEQYF.

Notes on this clone: Sequence at one end of the junction differs from germline and may be a read error. The V gene is TRBV11-2, the J gene TRBJ2-7; the D is unclear. Germline values: CDR1 SGHAT, CDR2 FQNNGV. There are 13 residues in the CDR3. The CDR3 spells CASSLEISYEQYF. CDR3 nucleotide sequence: TGTGCCAGCAGCCTAGAAATATCCTACGAGCAGTACTTC.

The CDR3 DNA is TGCAGTGCTAGGACACAAGGGGTTCCGTATTTT. It yields the protein CSARTQGVPYF. The chain uses TRBV20-1 and TRBJ2-3; D possibly corresponds to TRBD1 (5 bases). CDR3 length equals 11 residues. Trimming removed 3 bases from V and 14 bases from J, with 15 bases in between. Germline V lookup: CDR1 DFQATT, CDR2 SNEGSKA (reference sequence).

V gene TRBV30 combines with J gene TRBJ2-7, with D uncertain. CDR1 is GTSNPN, CDR2 SVGIG, per germline (reference sequence). The CDR3 spans 11 residues. V was cut by 5 bases and J by 6 bases, with 11 bases left in between. DNA of the CDR3: TGTGCCTGGGGTCCTGTTTTCGAGCAGTACTTC. This encodes CAWGPVFEQYF.